What follows describes a single T cell receptor (beta chain). This clone's antigen is unknown. There are no base qualities to consult, and no much larger clone falls within one base. The cohort comprised 666 healthy bone marrow donors. All cohort members were sampled while nominally healthy, although unrecorded immune exposures were likely present. The donor tested CMV seronegative and was one of the 352 seronegative cohort members. A peripheral blood sample was provided by each donor, and peripheral blood mononuclear cells were used for TCR beta sequencing. The Qiagen DNeasy Blood Extraction Kit was used to extract genomic DNA from the blood cell samples. This entry is derived from a study of cytomegalovirus exposure and HLA in healthy donors (dated by TCRdb to 2016 to 2017). With regard to the full study: According to an earlier analysis of 587 of the donors, some 180 million T cells yielded 100 million or so unique TCR beta sequences and more than 250 Gb of sequence data. Typing coverage differed by locus: A, B, C, DRB1 and DQB1 were typed in roughly 629-640 donors, DQA1 in roughly 500, DPA1 in 600 to 610, and DPB1 in 400 to 490. Across about 380 genotyped donors of the cohort, an average of roughly 250,000 unique TCR beta nucleotide sequences per donor were sequenced, and around 19% of those sequences were non-productive. The study was designed to test whether signatures of past pathogen exposure could be identified by cataloging public T cell receptors. An earlier analysis of 500 to 650 of the donors applied high-throughput TCR beta sequencing to assess whether each TCR beta V gene segment acted as functional or pseudogenic. The T cell repertoires of 666 subjects were profiled by immunosequencing and related to cytomegalovirus serostatus. Every repertoire in the discovery cohort had been generated on one and the same sequencing platform. A later analysis re-examined previously published TCR beta repertoires from more than 600 donors and added high-resolution HLA genotyping to investigate patterns of TCR occurrence. A later genetic analysis used genome-wide SNP genotypes for about 60% of the roughly 700 donors, treating that subset as a discovery cohort. About 5 DR-DQ haplotypes were handled as single units for association and clustering, since linkage in the cohort was strong. The genetic ancestry cluster associated with self-reported Caucasian donors included 65% to 90% of the 398 genotyped donors. Besides the first cohort of roughly 700 subjects, a separate validation cohort made up of over 100 different subjects was used. An early release covering 500 to 750 HLA-typed donors comprised approximately 290 gigabases of sequencing data and tens of millions of unique TCR sequences. The later analysis used no new phenotypic data to find candidate immune exposures, relying instead on TCR beta sequences and their occurrence across donors. Donor age, sex, ethnicity and CMV serostatus were compiled together with the repertoire data. HLA typing covered class I and class II loci at four-digit resolution. To predict cytomegalovirus infection status, the study brought together high-throughput TCR immunosequencing, statistical association of individual TCRs with disease status, and machine learning.

Trimming at the junction amounts to 6 bases on V and 0 bases on J, and the germline ends lie 15 bases apart. The CDR3 spans 15 residues, from the cysteine through the phenylalanine. Only CDR3 DNA is held: 45 bases, read in frame from base 1. Per the germline V gene, KGHSH is the CDR1 and LQKENI is the CDR2. The full study reports these points: Presence/absence analyses assumed roughly uniform sequencing depth across donors, an assumption that may not hold. According to the authors, the approach could potentially be generalized to other disease states and immunological phenotypes. A total of about 180 TCR beta chains were listed by the study as associated with cytomegalovirus. Because counts were too low, under 20 rarely observed V segments, including chromosome 9 orphons, were left out of the earlier analysis of approximately 500 of the donors. A further reported finding was that TCR beta sequences accurately predicted the HLA-A and HLA-B alleles for most subjects in the first cohort. Some IMGT-functional V segments, including TRBV6-2 and TRBV6-3, could not be told apart with the 87-base-pair reads, so those segments were excluded. A later analysis reported that several top co-occurrence clusters appeared linked to parvovirus B19, influenza, CMV and Epstein-Barr virus. Cytomegalovirus status was reported to be diagnosed by the classifier with high specificity and sensitivity in both the original and validation cohorts. A later analysis associated 16,951 TCR beta sequences with specific HLA alleles at a false discovery rate of 0.05. This cohort had only TCR beta chains sequenced, and the lack of alpha or paired-chain data limited which features could be detected. V-gene and J-gene trimming of TCR beta chains was associated with a missense DCLRE1C variant in a later genetic analysis, and the association was replicated in an independent cohort. Compared with equally common non-associated chains, HLA-associated TCR beta chains in a later analysis were more clonally expanded and had lower generation probabilities. In an earlier analysis of roughly 500 of the donors, most TCR beta V segments appeared in productive rearrangements about 87% or about 30% of the time, broadly matching IMGT annotations. Immune exposure information for the cohort was limited to CMV serostatus. In vitro tests confirmed that a few of the cytomegalovirus-associated TCR beta chains recognize cytomegalovirus antigens. In a later analysis, the rate of TCR association differed among HLA loci, with DRB1 alleles having the most associated TCRs and HLA-C alleles having the fewest. Linkage disequilibrium might explain the correlated functional status among segregating V segments, but an unknown experimental factor could not be excluded. A later analysis found that most CMV-associated TCR beta chains appeared HLA-restricted, with HLA associations seemingly driven largely by CMV exposure. While some public TCRs were present in many individuals, most TCR sequences turned up only very rarely across donors. A later genetic analysis reported fewer N-insertions in productive TCRs among donors in an Asian-associated ancestry cluster than the 666-donor mean. Because HLA typing was unavailable for some donors at each locus, only the typed subset was used in association tests. Strong co-occurrence of HLA alleles, especially DR and DQ, made assigning TCR associations to individual alleles difficult. A cluster of highly shared sequence variants was judged likely to be a technical artifact of the sequencing pipeline.

Libraries were made using the immunoSEQ multiplex PCR assay. For the multiplex PCR, a mixture combining 60 forward primers for TCR Vbeta segments and 13 reverse primers for TCR Jbeta segments was used. The CDR3 region of rearranged TCR beta genes was amplified from genomic DNA with a multiplex PCR assay. The Illumina HiSeq System was used to sequence the amplified TCR beta libraries as 87-base-pair reads. Turning to the authors' computational methods: In a later analysis, tens of millions of unique TCR beta chains were counted across the roughly 700 repertoires, and about 10 million of these chains were shared by at least two donors. To remove PCR and sequencing errors, raw reads were error-corrected and collapsed into unique sequences using a nearest-neighbor algorithm that merged closely related sequences. CDR3 sequences were aligned to IMGT reference sequences to assign V, D and J gene segments. Each retained sequence needed at least a six-nucleotide match to both a V gene segment and a J gene segment. A rearrangement was called productive if the CDR3 had no stop codons and remained in frame with V and J, and every other rearrangement was called non-productive. CDR3 was defined according to IMGT convention as the region running from the second conserved V-encoded cysteine to the conserved J-encoded phenylalanine. Sequences without an unambiguous match to a single V gene segment were excluded from the earlier analysis of about 600 of the donors. In an earlier analysis of almost 600 of the donors, a V segment was called functional when productive rearrangements were above 56.7%, and segregating when the standard deviation between donors exceeded 5%. A statistical classification framework was developed to diagnose cytomegalovirus status using the catalog of TCR beta chain sequences. In a later analysis, V and J genes were assigned by comparing TCR nucleotide sequences against IMGT/GENE-DB human TR gene sequences. The TCRdist pipeline was used in a later analysis to assign CDR3 sequences and most-parsimonious VDJ recombination scenarios. In a later analysis, each TCR beta chain was defined by its CDR3 amino acid sequence together with its V-gene family, and reads lacking a unique V-gene family were excluded. As a way to deal with suspected cross-contamination and a sequencing artifact, a later analysis dropped over 550 nucleotide sequences that were highly shared and had low generation probability. In a later analysis, a clonal expansion index was calculated for each public chain from normalized within-repertoire ranks of inferred template counts. In a later analysis, generation probabilities were computed with a VDJ recombination model fitted to out-of-frame rearrangements, and the resulting probabilities were checked against IGoR. A later analysis scored TCR-TCR, TCR-HLA and TCR-CMV co-occurrence with hypergeometric tests, applying a repertoire-size bias correction to TCR pairs. A later analysis estimated false discovery rates by permuting HLA or CMV assignments 20 times. In a later analysis, co-occurring TCRs were grouped using DBSCAN, with TCRdist sequence similarity added in when clustering inside HLA-allele-positive subsets. Repertoires with fewer than 30,000 or more than 120,000 public chains, plus five repertoires with anomalous nucleotide sharing, were excluded from co-occurrence clustering. In TCRdb, the immuneACCESS table is reduced to in-frame sequences with V and J assigned. These tables do not hold every clone; where another copy was compared, an unresolved V gene accounts for under half, and the others remain unexplained. That table supplies the V and J calls and clone size; D and trimming were determined from the DNA. This sample has over 150,000 clones in its table, and roughly three quarters of those were observed once. Roughly 1.5% of the sample goes to the ten largest clones.

The chain joins TRBV18 to TRBJ2-7; the D segment could be TRBD1, given 5 matching bases. What was sequenced was PBMCs. The sequence derives from a woman under 30 in good health and CMV-seronegative. CDR3 loop: CASSPDTTPSYEQYF. At the DNA level, the sequence is TGTGCCAGCTCGCCGGACACCACCCCCTCCTACGAGCAGTACTTC.